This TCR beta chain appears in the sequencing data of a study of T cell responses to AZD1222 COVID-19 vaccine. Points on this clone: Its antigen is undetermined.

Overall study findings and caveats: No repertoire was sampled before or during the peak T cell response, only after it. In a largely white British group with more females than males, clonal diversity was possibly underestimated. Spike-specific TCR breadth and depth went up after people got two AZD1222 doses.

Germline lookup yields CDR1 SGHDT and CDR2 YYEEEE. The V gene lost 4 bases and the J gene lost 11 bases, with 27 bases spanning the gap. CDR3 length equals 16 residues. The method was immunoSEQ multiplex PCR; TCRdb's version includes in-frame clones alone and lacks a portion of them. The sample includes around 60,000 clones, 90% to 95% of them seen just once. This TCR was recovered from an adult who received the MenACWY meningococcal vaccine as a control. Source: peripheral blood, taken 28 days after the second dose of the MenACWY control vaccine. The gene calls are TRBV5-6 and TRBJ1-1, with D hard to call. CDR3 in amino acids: CASSPSGREKLLGAFF. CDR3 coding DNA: TGTGCCAGCAGCCCAAGCGGTAGAGAGAAGTTGTTAGGGGCTTTCTTT.